The source of this T cell receptor beta chain is a study of blood T cells in healthy people across ages. General observations from the study: Aged donors had fewer naive CD4+ cells and lower diversity than long-lived donors.

A remark on this clonotype: Antigen unknown.

The use of a sample-barcoded 5' primer and a J-beta primer mix characterized a second PCR of roughly 6 to 11 cycles. Each CDR3 protein is one row after TCRdb ran MiXCR on the 5' RACE reads. The sample yields fewer than 1.5 million distinct CDR3 sequences, about 43% seen once. The sample comprised blood. This receptor was obtained from a woman between 18 and 29 years old in good health.

CDR3 in DNA: TGCGCCAGCTGCCCCAGGGACACCGGGGAGCTGTTTTTT. Its translation is CASCPRDTGELFF. The rearrangement links TRBV10-2 to TRBJ2-2; TRBD1 might be the D (5 bases). Trimming removed 8 bases at V and 3 bases at J, with 10 bases between. This CDR3 has 13 amino acids. Germline loops: CDR1 WSHSY, CDR2 SAAADI.